This TCR beta chain was sequenced in a study of T cell responses to AZD1222 COVID-19 vaccine. Study-wide results and caveats: The span of vaccine-associated CD4 TCRs extended across spike, with dominance at 160-218 and 743-854.

Assay used: immunoSEQ multiplex PCR; TCRdb lists only in-frame clones, some missing. The data show roughly 140,000 clones, roughly 89% seen once. This CDR3 contains 15 residues. Germline V gives CDR1 SEHNR, CDR2 FQNEAQ (reference sequence). The J segment lost 5 bases and the V segment lost 2 bases, leaving 8 bases of the junction unmatched. On this clone: Its antigen is still unknown.

Sample: peripheral blood, taken on day 0 of AZD1222 vaccination. This chain links TRBV7-9 with TRBJ2-5; the match to TRBD2 covers 7 bases. The origin of this receptor is an adult in good health. For the CDR3, the DNA is TGTGCCAGCAGCTTATCTAGACTAGCTGGGGAGACCCAGTACTTC. It codes for CASSLSRLAGETQYF.